What follows are 22 T cell receptor beta chains derived from one specimen sequenced in a study of cytotoxic CD8 clonotypes in ibrutinib-treated CLL. Assay: immunoSEQ multiplex PCR; the TCRdb copy retains only in-frame clones and omits some. This sample yields more than 200,000 clones, of which under 75% are seen a single time; over 15% belongs to the top ten. The sample consisted of PBMCs, taken after 24 months of ibrutinib treatment. The receptors shown here come from a human donor with chronic lymphocytic leukemia.

There are a few counts of this clone. The rearrangement joins TRBV28 to TRBJ1-2; 7 bases line up with TRBD1. V lost 3 bases to trimming and J lost 6 bases; unmatched junction nucleotides: 4. The CDR3 runs 13 residues. The V gene's germline CDR1 is MDHEN and CDR2 SYDVKM. CDR3 DNA sequence: TGTGCCAGCAGTTTGGTTGGGACAGATGGCTACACCTTC. Translating gives CASSLVGTDGYTF.

The chain uses TRBV5-1 and TRBJ2-5; D assignment may be TRBD1 or TRBD2 (6 bases each). Germline CDR1 is SGHRS and CDR2 is YFSETQ. Trimming removed 5 bases at V and 7 bases at J, with 18 bases between. The CDR3 extends over 14 amino acids. The chain's CDR3 is CASSKGGQDRTQYF. CDR3 nucleotides: TGCGCCAGCAGTAAGGGGGGCCAAGATAGGACCCAGTACTTC.

This clone was observed a single time. This sequence joins TRBV9 and TRBJ1-2; D not resolved. Germline V gives CDR1 SGDLS, CDR2 YYNGEE. The CDR3 runs 15 residues. V was cut by 3 bases and J by 4 bases, with 16 bases left in between. CDR3 amino acids: CASSAAQSSPYGYTF. DNA for the CDR3: TGTGCCAGCAGCGCAGCTCAGAGTTCCCCCTATGGCTACACCTTC.

The chain has TRBV28 and TRBJ2-7, with 11 positions matching TRBD2. This CDR3 spans 13 amino acids. Germline V gene sequence: CDR1 MDHEN, CDR2 SYDVKM. V shed 9 bases and J 2 bases; nucleotides not matched to a gene: 3. The chain's CDR3 is CASDSGRAYEQYF. As DNA, the CDR3 is TGTGCCAGTGATAGCGGGAGGGCCTACGAGCAGTACTTC.

This clone came up a few times. The chain employs TRBV10-3 and TRBJ1-1, with 9 bases aligning to TRBD1. The CDR3 consists of 15 residues. Germline V gene sequence: CDR1 ENHRY, CDR2 SYGVKD. The V segment lost 4 bases and the J segment 3 bases; nucleotides outside the gene matches: 6. For the CDR3, the DNA is TGTGCCATCAGTGGTCCTGGACAGGGGTACACTGAAGCTTTCTTT. This gives the protein CAISGPGQGYTEAFF.

The chain combines TRBV18 with TRBJ2-1, with D perhaps TRBD1 (6 bases). This CDR3 has 21 amino acids. Germline V lookup: CDR1 KGHSH, CDR2 LQKENI. The V and J ends lost 0 bases and 0 bases respectively, with 24 bases between them. The DNA of the CDR3 is TGTGCCAGCTCACCACCTGGGGGCCGGGCAGGTGAGGTTCCCTCCTACAATGAGCAGTTCTTC. Protein product: CASSPPGGRAGEVPSYNEQFF.

This chain links TRBV7-9 with TRBJ1-4, with D tentatively TRBD1 (6 bases). The CDR3 consists of 14 residues. V lost 3 bases and J 5 bases, leaving 10 bases between the germline ends. The V gene's germline CDR1 is SEHNR and CDR2 FQNEAQ (reference sequence). CDR3 sequence (DNA): TGTGCCAGCAGCTTCCCAGGGGTAAATGAAAAACTGTTTTTT. Protein sequence: CASSFPGVNEKLFF.

The V call is TRBV28, the J call TRBJ2-3, with 8 nucleotides matching TRBD2. The V gene end was trimmed by 3 bases and the J gene end by 2 bases; junction bases not matched to a gene: 7. The CDR3 is made up of 16 amino acids. Per the germline V gene, CDR1 is MDHEN and CDR2 is SYDVKM. CDR3 loop: CASSFLAGTVTDTQYF. As DNA, the CDR3 is TGTGCCAGCAGTTTTCTAGCGGGCACGGTCACAGATACGCAGTATTTT.

This chain links TRBV28 with TRBJ2-7; 8 nucleotides line up with TRBD1. The CDR3 loop spans 13 amino acids. Per germline, CDR1 MDHEN and CDR2 SYDVKM. V was clipped by 4 bases and J by 3 bases; unmatched bases: 2. CDR3 region: CASSSGQVYEQYF. CDR3 bases: TGTGCCAGCAGTTCGGGACAGGTCTACGAGCAGTACTTC.

The chain is built from TRBV19 and TRBJ2-5; 12 bases fit TRBD2. V trimming: 7 bases; J trimming: 5 bases; junction bases outside the gene matches: 5. The CDR3 loop spans 14 amino acids. The germline V gene encodes CDR1 LNHDA and CDR2 SQIVND (reference sequence). CDR3 residues: CASTTSGRTETQYF. The CDR3 DNA sequence: TGTGCCAGTACCACTAGCGGGAGGACTGAGACCCAGTACTTC.

The chain links TRBV9 to TRBJ2-2; 11 nucleotides agree with TRBD1. The V gene end was trimmed by 4 bases and the J gene end by 7 bases; junction bases not matched to a gene: 24. Germline-derived CDR1 and CDR2 are SGDLS and YYNGEE. CDR3 length equals 21 residues. The CDR3 loop reads CASSPPFSGSKDRGRLGELFF. DNA for the CDR3: TGTGCCAGCAGCCCTCCATTCAGCGGGTCAAAGGACAGGGGGCGCCTCGGGGAGCTGTTTTTT.

This sequence joins TRBV7-3 and TRBJ2-2, with 8 bases fitting TRBD2. This CDR3 is 16 amino acids long. V gave up 5 bases and J gave up 4 bases; unmatched junction bases: 9. Germline loops: CDR1 SGHTA, CDR2 FQGTGA. The CDR3 sequence: CASSPTRAGGTGELFF. In nucleotides, the CDR3 is TGTGCCAGCAGCCCCACCCGTGCGGGGGGCACCGGGGAGCTGTTTTTT.

This chain links TRBV27 with TRBJ1-2, with D hard to call. Germline V CDR1 and CDR2: MNHEY, SMNVEV (reference sequence). The CDR3 is 16 amino acids. Trimming pared 4 bases from V and 2 bases from J, leaving 17 bases between. The CDR3 sequence: CASSSPMGRRNYGYTF. The CDR3 region has the DNA TGTGCCAGCAGTTCCCCTATGGGGAGAAGAAACTATGGCTACACCTTC.

This chain links TRBV27 with TRBJ1-1, with 8 bases that match TRBD1. Germline V gene sequence: CDR1 MNHEY, CDR2 SMNVEV (reference sequence). The CDR3 spans 14 residues. V was pared by 2 bases and J by 2 bases, with 1 base of the junction left unmatched. CDR3 region: CASSLQGANTEAFF. The DNA for the CDR3 is TGTGCCAGCAGTTTACAGGGGGCTAACACTGAAGCTTTCTTT.

The rearrangement joins TRBV28 to TRBJ2-7; D gene uncertain. The CDR3 sequence is 16 residues long. CDR1 and CDR2 (germline): MDHEN, SYDVKM. The V gene lost 1 base and the J gene lost 1 base, with 14 bases spanning the gap. Here the CDR3 DNA reads TGTGCCAGCAGTTTATTGTCCAGCTATTTATCCTACGAGCAGTACTTC. It codes for CASSLLSSYLSYEQYF.

CDR3 region: CASSQGSLREQETQYF. The CDR3 DNA reads TGCGCCAGCAGCCAAGGGTCCCTACGGGAGCAAGAGACCCAGTACTTC. V usage is TRBV4-3 and J usage is TRBJ2-5, with D possibly matching TRBD2 (6 bases). Trimming took 1 base from V and 2 from J, leaving 14 bases between them. Germline values: CDR1 LGHNA, CDR2 YSLEER. This CDR3 comprises 16 residues.

The V gene is TRBV6-5, the J gene TRBJ1-4, with D uncertain. V lost 1 base to trimming and J lost 8 bases, with 11 bases between them. The CDR3 consists of 14 residues. Germline assignment: CDR1 MNHEY and CDR2 SVGAGI. CDR3 nucleotides: TGTGCCAGCAGTTACTGGGGTCGTGGAGAAAAACTGTTTTTT. As protein: CASSYWGRGEKLFF.

This chain connects TRBV5-1 to TRBJ2-1; D is unclear. This CDR3 region has 14 residues. Germline CDR1 reads SGHRS; CDR2 reads YFSETQ. V dropped 0 bases and J dropped 3 bases, with 7 bases sitting between them. DNA for the CDR3: TGCGCCAGCAGCTTGGACTCGTACTACAATGAGCAGTTCTTC. As protein: CASSLDSYYNEQFF. The complete variable domain, with remaining parts taken from reference TRBV5-1 and TRBJ2-1, reads KAGVTQTPRYLIKTRGQQVTLSCSPISGHRSVSWYQQTPGQGLQFLFEYFSETQRNKGNFPGRFSGRQFSNSRSEMNVSTLELGDSALYLCASSLDSYYNEQFFGPGTRLTVL.

The rearrangement uses TRBV4-3 and TRBJ2-2; 15 bases line up with TRBD2. This CDR3 spans 16 amino acids. Germline V gene data show CDR1 as LGHNA and CDR2 as YSLEER. The V gene end was trimmed by 4 bases and the J gene end by 6 bases; junction bases not matched to a gene: 3. The CDR3 bases are TGCGCCAGCAGCCTCGGACTAGCGGGAGGGCCCGGGGAGCTGTTTTTT. The encoded protein is CASSLGLAGGPGELFF.

The chain combines TRBV14 with TRBJ2-1, with 10 bases aligning to TRBD2. CDR3 length: 17 amino acids. From germline, CDR1 is SGHDN and CDR2 FVKESK. V was pared by 2 bases and J by 3 bases, with 7 bases of the junction left unmatched. CDR3 in DNA: TGTGCCAGCAGCCAACTAGGACTAGCGGTGGGCTACAATGAGCAGTTCTTC. This encodes CASSQLGLAVGYNEQFF.

The count of this clone is one. The chain uses TRBV2 and TRBJ2-5; D unresolved. Germline loops: CDR1 SNHLY, CDR2 FYNNEI. V lost 6 bases and J lost 1, with 3 bases in between. This CDR3 region has 11 residues. The CDR3 DNA sequence: TGTGCCAGCAGCTCCCAAGAGACCCAGTACTTC. This codes for CASSSQETQYF.

This clone was seen more than once but under ten times. The chain combines TRBV5-6 with TRBJ1-1; the D gene is possibly TRBD1 (5 bases). CDR3 length equals 14 residues. CDR1 is SGHDT and CDR2 is YYEEEE in the germline V gene. Trimming removed 3 bases at V and 4 bases at J, with 13 bases between. The CDR3 DNA is TGTGCCAGCAGCTCAATCCAGACAGCCACTGAAGCTTTCTTT. Translated, it gives CASSSIQTATEAFF. Variable domain in full (rest from reference TRBV5-6 and TRBJ1-1): DAGVTQSPTHLIKTRGQQVTLRCSPKSGHDTVSWYQQALGQGPQFIFQYYEEEERQRGNFPDRFSGHQFPNYSSELNVNALLLGDSALYLCASSSIQTATEAFFGQGTRLTVV.